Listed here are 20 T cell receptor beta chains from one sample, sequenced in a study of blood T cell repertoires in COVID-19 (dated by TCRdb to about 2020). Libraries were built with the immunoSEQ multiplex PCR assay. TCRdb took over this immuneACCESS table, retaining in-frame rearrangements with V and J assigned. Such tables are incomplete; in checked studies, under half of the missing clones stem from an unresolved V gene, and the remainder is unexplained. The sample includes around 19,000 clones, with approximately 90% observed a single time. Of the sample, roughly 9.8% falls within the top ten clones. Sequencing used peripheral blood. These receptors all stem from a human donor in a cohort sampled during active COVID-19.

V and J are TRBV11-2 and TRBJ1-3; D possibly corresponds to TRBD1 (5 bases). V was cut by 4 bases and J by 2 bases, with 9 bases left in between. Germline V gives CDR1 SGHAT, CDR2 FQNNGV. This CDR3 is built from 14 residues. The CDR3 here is CASSWGGAGNTIYF. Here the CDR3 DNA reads TGTGCCAGCAGCTGGGGGGGGGCTGGAAACACCATATATTTT. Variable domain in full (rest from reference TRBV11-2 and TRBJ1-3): EAGVAQSPRYKIIEKRQSVAFWCNPISGHATLYWYQQILGQGPKLLIQFQNNGVVDDSQLPKDRFSAERLKGVDSTLKIQPAKLEDSAVYLCASSWGGAGNTIYFGEGSWLTVV.

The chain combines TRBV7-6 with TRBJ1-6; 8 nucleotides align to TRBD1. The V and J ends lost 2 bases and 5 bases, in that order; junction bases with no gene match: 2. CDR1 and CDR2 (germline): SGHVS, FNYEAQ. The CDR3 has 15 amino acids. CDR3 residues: CASSLQGADNSPLHF. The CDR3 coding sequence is TGTGCCAGCAGCTTACAGGGGGCGGATAATTCACCCCTCCACTTT.

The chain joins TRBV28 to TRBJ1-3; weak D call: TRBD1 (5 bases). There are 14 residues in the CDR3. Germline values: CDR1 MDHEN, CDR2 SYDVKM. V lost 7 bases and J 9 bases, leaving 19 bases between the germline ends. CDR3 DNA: TGTGCCAGCACCGTAAACCAAGGGGTTAGCACCATATATTTT. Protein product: CASTVNQGVSTIYF.

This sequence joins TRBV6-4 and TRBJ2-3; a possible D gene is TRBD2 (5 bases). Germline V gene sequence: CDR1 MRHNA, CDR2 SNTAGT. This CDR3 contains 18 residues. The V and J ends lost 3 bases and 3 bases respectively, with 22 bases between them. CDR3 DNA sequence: TGTGCCAGCAGTGAATACGGAGGTGGAAATAGTGGGACAGATACGCAGTATTTT. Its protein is CASSEYGGGNSGTDTQYF.

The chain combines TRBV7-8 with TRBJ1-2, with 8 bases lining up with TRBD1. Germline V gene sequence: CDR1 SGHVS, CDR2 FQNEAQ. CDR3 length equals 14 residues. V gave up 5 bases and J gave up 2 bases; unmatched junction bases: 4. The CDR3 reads CASSAGQGNYGYTF. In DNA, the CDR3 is TGTGCCAGCAGCGCAGGACAGGGAAACTATGGCTACACCTTC.

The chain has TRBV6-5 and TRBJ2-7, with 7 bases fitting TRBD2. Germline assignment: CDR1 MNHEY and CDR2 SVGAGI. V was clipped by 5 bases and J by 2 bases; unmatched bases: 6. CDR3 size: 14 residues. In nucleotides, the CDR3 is TGTGCCAGCAGTCGTGCGGGAGAGACCTACGAGCAGTACTTC. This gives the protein CASSRAGETYEQYF.

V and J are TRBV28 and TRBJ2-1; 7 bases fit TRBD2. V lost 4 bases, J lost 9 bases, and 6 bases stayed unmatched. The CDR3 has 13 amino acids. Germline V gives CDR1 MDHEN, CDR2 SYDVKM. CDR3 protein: CASSSGLVIEQFF. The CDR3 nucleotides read TGTGCCAGCAGTTCCGGACTAGTCATTGAGCAGTTCTTC.

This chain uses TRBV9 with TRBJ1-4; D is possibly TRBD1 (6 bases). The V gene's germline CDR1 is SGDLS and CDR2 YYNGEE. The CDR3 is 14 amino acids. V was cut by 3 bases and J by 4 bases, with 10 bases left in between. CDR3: CASSEGQINEKLFF. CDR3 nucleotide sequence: TGTGCCAGCAGCGAAGGACAGATTAATGAAAAACTGTTTTTT.

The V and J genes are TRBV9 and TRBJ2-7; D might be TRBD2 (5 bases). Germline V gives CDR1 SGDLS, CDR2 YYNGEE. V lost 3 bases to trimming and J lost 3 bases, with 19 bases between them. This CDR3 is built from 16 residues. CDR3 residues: CASSARLGAAFYEQYF. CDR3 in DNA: TGTGCCAGCAGCGCCCGATTGGGAGCAGCCTTCTACGAGCAGTACTTC. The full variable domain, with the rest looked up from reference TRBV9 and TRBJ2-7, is DSGVTQTPKHLITATGQRVTLRCSPRSGDLSVYWYQQSLDQGLQFLIQYYNGEERAKGNILERFSAQQFPDLHSELNLSSLELGDSALYFCASSARLGAAFYEQYFGPGTRLTVT.

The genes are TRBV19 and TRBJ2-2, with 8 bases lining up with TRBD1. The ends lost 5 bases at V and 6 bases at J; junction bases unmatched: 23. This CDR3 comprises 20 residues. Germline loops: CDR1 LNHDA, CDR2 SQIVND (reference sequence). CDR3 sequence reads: CASSLRGTGTLAASPGELFF. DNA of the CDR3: TGTGCCAGTAGTCTCCGCGGGACAGGAACACTAGCCGCAAGCCCCGGGGAGCTGTTTTTT.

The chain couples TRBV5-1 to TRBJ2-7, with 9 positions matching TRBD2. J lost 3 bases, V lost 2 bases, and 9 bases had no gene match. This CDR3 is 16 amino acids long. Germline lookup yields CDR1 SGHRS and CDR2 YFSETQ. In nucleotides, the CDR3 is TGCGCCAGCAGCTTTACCGGACTAGCGAGAGACTACGAGCAGTACTTC. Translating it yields CASSFTGLARDYEQYF.

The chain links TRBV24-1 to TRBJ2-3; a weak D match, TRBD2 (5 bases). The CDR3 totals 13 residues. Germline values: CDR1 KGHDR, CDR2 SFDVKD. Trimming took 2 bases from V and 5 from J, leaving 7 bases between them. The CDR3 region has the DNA TGTGCCACCAGTGATTCGGGAATAGATACGCAGTATTTT. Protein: CATSDSGIDTQYF.

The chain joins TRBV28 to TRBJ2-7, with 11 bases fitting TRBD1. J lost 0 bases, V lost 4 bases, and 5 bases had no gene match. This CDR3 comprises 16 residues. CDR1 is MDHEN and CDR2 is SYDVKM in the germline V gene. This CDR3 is CASSSDRGLSSYEQYF. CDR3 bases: TGTGCCAGCAGTTCGGACAGGGGGCTCAGCTCCTACGAGCAGTACTTC.

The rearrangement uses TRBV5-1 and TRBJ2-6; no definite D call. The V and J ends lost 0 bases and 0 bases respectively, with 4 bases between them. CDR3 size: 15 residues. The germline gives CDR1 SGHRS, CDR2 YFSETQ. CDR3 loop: CASSLGASGANVLTF. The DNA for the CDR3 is TGCGCCAGCAGCTTGGGGGCCTCTGGGGCCAACGTCCTGACTTTC.

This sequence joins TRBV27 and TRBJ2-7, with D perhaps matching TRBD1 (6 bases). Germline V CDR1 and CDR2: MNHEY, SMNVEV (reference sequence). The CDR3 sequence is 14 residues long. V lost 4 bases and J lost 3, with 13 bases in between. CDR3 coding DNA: TGTGCCAGCAGTTCGATCCTAGGGGGCTACGAGCAGTACTTC. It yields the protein CASSSILGGYEQYF.

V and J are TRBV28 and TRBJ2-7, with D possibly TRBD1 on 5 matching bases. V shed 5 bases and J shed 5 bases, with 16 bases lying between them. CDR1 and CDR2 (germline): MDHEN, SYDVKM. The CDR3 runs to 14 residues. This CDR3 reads CASSPLSDIHEQYF. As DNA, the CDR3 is TGTGCCAGCAGTCCTCTCTCGGACATCCACGAGCAGTACTTC.

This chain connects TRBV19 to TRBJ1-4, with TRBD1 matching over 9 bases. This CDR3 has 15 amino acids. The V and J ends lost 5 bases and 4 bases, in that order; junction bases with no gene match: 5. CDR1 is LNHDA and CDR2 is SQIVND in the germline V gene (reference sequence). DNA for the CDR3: TGTGCCAGTAGTCCTCAGACAGGGGGTAATGAAAAACTGTTTTTT. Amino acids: CASSPQTGGNEKLFF.

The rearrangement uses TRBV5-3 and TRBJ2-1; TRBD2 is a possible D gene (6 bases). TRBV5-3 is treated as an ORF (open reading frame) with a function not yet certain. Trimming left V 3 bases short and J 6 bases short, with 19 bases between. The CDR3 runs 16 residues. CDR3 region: CARSSLAEPPGNEQFF. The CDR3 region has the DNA TGTGCCAGAAGCTCCTTAGCGGAACCGCCGGGCAATGAGCAGTTCTTC.

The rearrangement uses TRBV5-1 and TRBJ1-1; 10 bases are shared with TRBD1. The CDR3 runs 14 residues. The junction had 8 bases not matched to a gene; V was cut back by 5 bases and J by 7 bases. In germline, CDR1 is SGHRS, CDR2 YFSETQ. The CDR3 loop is CASRMGQGKVEAFF. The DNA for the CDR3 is TGCGCCAGCAGGATGGGACAGGGGAAGGTTGAAGCTTTCTTT.

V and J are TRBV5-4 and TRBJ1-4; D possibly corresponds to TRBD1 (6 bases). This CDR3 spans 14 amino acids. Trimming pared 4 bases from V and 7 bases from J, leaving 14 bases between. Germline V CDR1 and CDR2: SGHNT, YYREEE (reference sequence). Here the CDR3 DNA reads TGTGCCAGCAGCCGGAGGGGGGGTGGTGAAAAACTGTTTTTT. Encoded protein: CASSRRGGGEKLFF.